The 21 T cell receptor beta chains below all came from one sample that was sequenced in a study of CD8 T cells in Susac syndrome. Random hexamers were used to reverse transcribe the RNA input (roughly 0.5 to 1 ug). TCRdb reprocessed the immunoSEQ multiplex PCR reads with MiXCR, giving one entry per CDR3 protein. The sample lists under 350,000 distinct CDR3 sequences; about 92% were seen once. Sequencing was performed on CD4+ T cells from PBMCs. The receptors come from a human donor with multiple sclerosis.

V usage is TRBV18 and J usage is TRBJ1-2; D is unresolved. V dropped 3 bases and J dropped 2 bases, with 13 bases sitting between them. Germline V gene lookup returns CDR1 KGHSH and CDR2 LQKENI. The CDR3 consists of 15 residues. The CDR3 is CASSPENGVNYGYTF. CDR3 nucleotides: TGTGCCAGCTCACCGGAGAACGGGGTGAACTATGGCTACACCTTC.

The chain carries TRBV7-2 and TRBJ1-2; D is unclear. Germline CDR1 reads SGHTA; CDR2 reads FQGNSA. This CDR3 is built from 12 residues. Trimming removed 0 bases from V and 7 bases from J, with 6 bases in between. CDR3 region: CASSLARPGYTF. The CDR3 DNA is TGTGCCAGCAGCTTAGCTCGACCTGGCTACACCTTC.

The genes are TRBV5-1 and TRBJ2-3; a weak D match, TRBD1 (5 bases). The V gene lost 1 base and the J gene lost 0 bases, with 15 bases spanning the gap. CDR1 and CDR2 from the germline V gene are SGHRS and YFSETQ. This CDR3 has 17 amino acids. CDR3 nucleotide sequence: TGCGCCAGCAGCTTGAGTGGGGCCCAATCTAGCACAGATACGCAGTATTTT. It translates to CASSLSGAQSSTDTQYF. Combining the CDR3 with reference TRBV5-1 and TRBJ2-3 gives the whole variable domain KAGVTQTPRYLIKTRGQQVTLSCSPISGHRSVSWYQQTPGQGLQFLFEYFSETQRNKGNFPGRFSGRQFSNSRSEMNVSTLELGDSALYLCASSLSGAQSSTDTQYFGPGTRLTVL.

The chain joins TRBV6-2 or TRBV6-3 to TRBJ2-7; 8 bases line up with TRBD2. Germline CDR1 MNHEY, CDR2 SVGEGT. V trimming: 2 bases; J trimming: 2 bases; junction bases outside the gene matches: 14. The CDR3 has 18 residues. CDR3: CASSYERGLNPKPYEQYF. The CDR3 coding sequence is TGTGCCAGCAGTTACGAGCGGGGGTTAAACCCGAAGCCCTACGAGCAGTACTTC.

J is TRBJ2-3 and V is TRBV7-9; the match to TRBD2 covers 12 bases. V lost 5 bases, J lost 3 bases, and 3 bases stayed unmatched. The CDR3 is 15 residues long. The germline V gene encodes CDR1 SEHNR and CDR2 FQNEAQ (reference sequence). The CDR3 DNA reads TGTGCCAGCAGCCCGACTAGCGGGAGTACAGATACGCAGTATTTT. Its protein product is CASSPTSGSTDTQYF.

V usage is TRBV7-2 and J usage is TRBJ2-4, with D hard to call. V was cut by 0 bases and J by 5 bases, with 5 bases left in between. The CDR3 has 13 residues. Germline V gene data show CDR1 as SGHTA and CDR2 as FQGNSA. For the CDR3, the DNA is TGTGCCAGCAGCTTAGCGGATGAAAACATTCAGTACTTC. Protein: CASSLADENIQYF.

The rearrangement links TRBV2 to TRBJ2-1; TRBD2 aligns across 8 bases. V lost 6 bases, J lost 6 bases, and 19 bases stayed unmatched. CDR1 and CDR2 from the germline V gene are SNHLY and FYNNEI. The CDR3 is made up of 18 amino acids. CDR3 bases: TGTGCCAGCAGCGGCCGAGCGGGAGCCCTCCCGCGGGGCAATGAGCAGTTCTTC. Translation gives CASSGRAGALPRGNEQFF.

V and J are TRBV9 and TRBJ2-3, with D perhaps given as TRBD1 or TRBD2 (6 bases each). The germline CDR1 and CDR2 sequences are SGDLS and YYNGEE. This CDR3 comprises 16 residues. V lost 0 bases and J 0 bases, leaving 11 bases between the germline ends. CDR3: CASSVVEGGSTDTQYF. Written as DNA, the CDR3 is TGTGCCAGCAGCGTAGTCGAGGGGGGCAGCACAGATACGCAGTATTTT. Combining the CDR3 with reference TRBV9 and TRBJ2-3 gives the whole variable domain DSGVTQTPKHLITATGQRVTLRCSPRSGDLSVYWYQQSLDQGLQFLIQYYNGEERAKGNILERFSAQQFPDLHSELNLSSLELGDSALYFCASSVVEGGSTDTQYFGPGTRLTVL.

This clonotype was seen a few times. The CDR3 DNA follows: TGTGCCAGTAGTCGGGACAGGGGAAACACTGAAGCTTTCTTT. It yields the protein CASSRDRGNTEAFF. The chain uses TRBV19 and TRBJ1-1, with 10 nucleotides matching TRBD1. CDR1 is LNHDA, CDR2 SQIVND, per germline (reference sequence). Germline trimming cut 5 bases from V and 2 bases from J; bases unmatched to any gene: 2. The CDR3 sequence is 14 residues long.

The V and J genes are TRBV29-1 and TRBJ2-1; TRBD1 aligns across 9 bases. The CDR3 loop spans 11 amino acids. J lost 12 bases, V lost 3 bases, and 3 bases had no gene match. Germline assignment: CDR1 SQVTM and CDR2 ANQGSEA. CDR3 region: CSVDTGGMQFF. The CDR3 coding sequence is TGCAGCGTTGATACAGGGGGCATGCAGTTCTTC.

The chain joins TRBV19 to TRBJ2-1, with TRBD2 matching over 10 bases. Germline V lookup: CDR1 LNHDA, CDR2 SQIVND (reference sequence). Trimming took 5 bases from V and 4 from J; bases not matched to a gene: 5. This CDR3 contains 15 residues. In nucleotides, the CDR3 is TGTGCCAGTAGTTCCGAGCGGGGGGGTTACAATGAGCAGTTCTTC. This encodes CASSSERGGYNEQFF.

The chain links TRBV5-1 to TRBJ1-2; possibly TRBD1 for D (5 bases). The CDR3 extends over 15 amino acids. Trimming removed 0 bases from V and 10 bases from J, with 19 bases in between. The germline V gene encodes CDR1 SGHRS and CDR2 YFSETQ. The CDR3 coding sequence is TGCGCCAGCAGCTTGGAACTCACAGGCAGTGTACCCTACACCTTC. This translates into CASSLELTGSVPYTF. Using reference TRBV5-1 and TRBJ1-2 for the parts outside the CDR3, the full variable domain is KAGVTQTPRYLIKTRGQQVTLSCSPISGHRSVSWYQQTPGQGLQFLFEYFSETQRNKGNFPGRFSGRQFSNSRSEMNVSTLELGDSALYLCASSLELTGSVPYTFGSGTRLTVV.

The chain carries TRBV14 and TRBJ2-4, with D tentatively TRBD1 or TRBD2 (5 bases each). Germline V gives CDR1 SGHDN, CDR2 FVKESK. Trimming took 1 base from V and 0 from J, leaving 13 bases between them. This CDR3 contains 17 residues. This CDR3 is CASSQGRWGLAKNIQYF. The CDR3 region has the DNA TGTGCCAGCAGCCAAGGGAGATGGGGGTTAGCCAAAAACATTCAGTACTTC.

This chain connects TRBV2 to TRBJ1-3, with 7 bases matching TRBD1. Germline V gives CDR1 SNHLY, CDR2 FYNNEI. Trimming cost V 7 bases and J 0 bases; bases outside gene matches: 33. The CDR3 length is 24 residues. The CDR3 DNA follows: TGTGCCAGCACCCCCCCTCCCCGGGTCTTGACAGGGACTTCACTCAAGGTCTCTGGAAACACCATATATTTT. Translation: CASTPPPRVLTGTSLKVSGNTIYF. The full variable domain, in which reference TRBV2 and TRBJ1-3 provide the parts outside the CDR3, is EPEVTQTPSHQVTQMGQEVILRCVPISNHLYFYWYRQILGQKVEFLVSFYNNEISEKSEIFDDQFSVERPDGSNFTLKIRSTKLEDSAMYFCASTPPPRVLTGTSLKVSGNTIYFGEGSWLTVV.

The chain carries TRBV19 and TRBJ1-1, with 7 nucleotides matching TRBD1. V lost 3 bases, J lost 1 base, and 8 bases stayed unmatched. The CDR3 is 16 residues long. Per germline, CDR1 LNHDA and CDR2 SQIVND (reference sequence). DNA for the CDR3: TGTGCCAGTAGTATTAGGGGGCTGGGGCCGAACACTGAAGCTTTCTTT. It is translated as CASSIRGLGPNTEAFF.

This chain joins TRBV7-2 and TRBJ2-3; 7 nucleotides align to TRBD1. With 4 bases clipped from V and 3 bases from J, the junction kept 13 bases outside the gene matches. This CDR3 spans 17 amino acids. In germline, CDR1 is SGHTA, CDR2 FQGNSA. CDR3 loop: CASSSRVRTRGTDTQYF. The CDR3, as DNA: TGTGCCAGCAGCTCACGCGTAAGAACCAGGGGGACAGATACGCAGTATTTT.

The count of this clonotype is one. The rearrangement joins TRBV6-2 or TRBV6-3 to TRBJ2-1; 11 nucleotides agree with TRBD2. The germline V gene encodes CDR1 MNHEY and CDR2 SVGEGT. Trimming cost V 0 bases and J 8 bases; bases outside gene matches: 9. This CDR3 spans 17 amino acids. CDR3 loop: CASSYSLLAGENHEQFF. For the CDR3, the DNA is TGTGCCAGCAGTTACTCCCTACTAGCGGGAGAAAACCATGAGCAGTTCTTC.

The chain employs TRBV7-9 and TRBJ2-7, with unresolved D. Trimming cost V 2 bases and J 9 bases, with 14 bases left between them. There are 13 residues in the CDR3. Germline assignment: CDR1 SEHNR and CDR2 FQNEAQ (reference sequence). In nucleotides, the CDR3 is TGTGCCAGCAGCTTAACCGGGCTCCCTGGGCAGTACTTC. Translated, it gives CASSLTGLPGQYF.

J is TRBJ2-5 and V is TRBV24-1, with unresolved D. CDR1 KGHDR and CDR2 SFDVKD come from the germline V gene. V was trimmed by 3 bases and J by 4 bases, leaving 8 bases between them. The CDR3 is made up of 13 amino acids. CDR3 bases: TGTGCCACCAGTGATCCCCCCCGAGAGACCCAGTACTTC. This codes for CATSDPPRETQYF.

This clonotype occurred once. This chain uses TRBV11-2 with TRBJ2-3; D may be TRBD2 (6 bases). V dropped 3 bases and J dropped 2 bases, with 15 bases sitting between them. Germline CDR1 and CDR2: SGHAT and FQNNGV. The CDR3 covers 16 residues. The CDR3 spells CASSLVGGAPTDTQYF. CDR3 in DNA: TGTGCCAGCAGCTTGGTCGGCGGGGCTCCCACAGATACGCAGTATTTT.

The chain couples TRBV6-5 to TRBJ2-2; D is unclear. Germline assignment: CDR1 MNHEY and CDR2 SVGAGI. The length of the CDR3 is 14 residues. V lost 0 bases and J lost 7, with 9 bases in between. The CDR3 loop reads CASSYSVAGGELFF. The CDR3 DNA reads TGTGCCAGCAGTTACTCAGTGGCCGGCGGGGAGCTGTTTTTT.